These 21 T cell receptor beta chains were all obtained from the same sample, sequenced in a study of blood T cell repertoires in COVID-19. Profiled with immunoSEQ multiplex PCR; TCRdb holds only in-frame clones, not every one. The table has approximately 41,000 clones, approximately 85% seen once. Sequenced material: peripheral blood. Receptor source: a man aged 35-49 years with active or convalescent COVID-19.

The chain combines TRBV5-1 with TRBJ2-3; no firm D call. The germline CDR1 and CDR2 sequences are SGHRS and YFSETQ. V shed 4 bases and J shed 4 bases, with 16 bases lying between them. CDR3 length: 15 amino acids. CDR3 coding DNA: TGCGCCAGCAGCCCCTCAGGCAGCAATCCAGATACGCAGTATTTT. This translates into CASSPSGSNPDTQYF.

This clone was seen only a few times. This chain joins TRBV20-1 and TRBJ2-5; D call uncertain. V shed 0 bases and J shed 4 bases, with 3 bases lying between them. Germline CDR1 DFQATT, CDR2 SNEGSKA (reference sequence). The CDR3 spans 11 residues. The CDR3 reads CSARDRETQYF. In DNA form, the CDR3 reads TGCAGTGCTAGAGATCGAGAGACCCAGTACTTC.

The V call is TRBV5-4, the J call TRBJ2-5, with TRBD2 matching 12 bases. The germline gives CDR1 SGHNT, CDR2 YYREEE (reference sequence). The CDR3 length is 15 residues. The junction had 6 bases not matched to a gene; V was cut back by 4 bases and J by 5 bases. CDR3 sequence: CASSLWTSGTETQYF. In nucleotides, the CDR3 is TGTGCCAGCAGCCTCTGGACTAGCGGGACGGAGACCCAGTACTTC.

The chain is built from TRBV5-5 and TRBJ2-7; perhaps TRBD2 as D (6 bases). The germline V and J ends were trimmed by 4 bases and 7 bases, with 24 bases remaining between them. Germline-derived CDR1 and CDR2 are SGHKS and YYEKEE (reference sequence). This CDR3 contains 16 residues. The CDR3 DNA reads as TGTGCCAGCAGCCGTTGGCGGGAAGACCCGGACTGGGAGCAGTACTTC. As protein: CASSRWREDPDWEQYF.

This chain links TRBV4-2 with TRBJ1-2; D remains ambiguous. Trimming removed 1 base at V and 7 bases at J, with 10 bases between. Looked up from germline, CDR1 is LGHNA and CDR2 is YNFKEQ. This CDR3 has 13 amino acids. The CDR3 DNA sequence: TGTGCCAGCAGCCAAGGCGGGCAGTTTGGCTACACCTTC. Protein: CASSQGGQFGYTF.

The chain carries TRBV7-7 and TRBJ2-5; D is unresolved. The V gene's germline CDR1 is SSHAT and CDR2 FNYEAQ (reference sequence). The CDR3 covers 17 residues. V was cut by 5 bases and J by 2 bases, with 21 bases left in between. The CDR3 sequence: CASSLGIPLEEQETQYF. The CDR3 bases are TGTGCCAGCAGCCTTGGTATCCCACTTGAGGAACAAGAGACCCAGTACTTC.

This rearrangement joins TRBV5-4 to TRBJ1-2; D remains unclear. In germline, CDR1 is SGHNT, CDR2 YYREEE (reference sequence). This CDR3 has 14 amino acids. With 4 bases removed from V and 4 bases from J, the gap between germline ends came to 14 bases. The DNA of the CDR3 is TGTGCCAGCAGCCTGGTTAGAGGCGTCTATGGCTACACCTTC. Translation gives CASSLVRGVYGYTF.

The chain uses TRBV7-2 and TRBJ2-3, with unresolved D. Trimming removed 2 bases at V and 6 bases at J, with 12 bases between. This CDR3 region has 14 residues. Germline V CDR1 and CDR2: SGHTA, FQGNSA. CDR3 region: CASSLSRFSDTQYF. The CDR3 DNA follows: TGTGCCAGCAGCTTAAGCAGGTTCTCGGATACGCAGTATTTT.

This clone was observed a single time. The DNA of the CDR3 is TGTGCCAGCAGCTCCCCGGTAGCGGGAGAGGAGGAGCAGTACTTC. Encoded protein: CASSSPVAGEEEQYF. This chain joins TRBV11-2 and TRBJ2-7, with 9 bases that match TRBD2. Germline loops: CDR1 SGHAT, CDR2 FQNNGV. The CDR3 runs 15 residues. V lost 4 bases, J lost 7 bases, and 11 bases stayed unmatched.

This chain connects TRBV5-4 to TRBJ2-2, with D possibly being TRBD1 (6 bases). Germline CDR1 SGHNT, CDR2 YYREEE (reference sequence). V shed 4 bases and J shed 1 base, with 11 bases lying between them. The CDR3 is made up of 15 amino acids. The CDR3 region has the DNA TGTGCCAGCAGCGCCGGGACAAAGAACACCGGGGAGCTGTTTTTT. The encoded protein is CASSAGTKNTGELFF.

The chain couples TRBV11-2 to TRBJ1-1; perhaps TRBD1 as D (5 bases). Trimming stripped 6 bases from V and 1 base from J, with 9 bases between. The CDR3 is made up of 13 amino acids. CDR1 SGHAT and CDR2 FQNNGV come from the germline V gene. Written as DNA, the CDR3 is TGTGCCAGCAGGGGACTGACGAACACTGAAGCTTTCTTT. Protein sequence: CASRGLTNTEAFF.

This sequence joins TRBV28 and TRBJ1-2; tentative D call: TRBD1 (5 bases). The CDR3 has 13 amino acids. Germline CDR1 reads MDHEN; CDR2 reads SYDVKM. Trimming left V 7 bases short and J 4 bases short, with 13 bases between. The CDR3 loop is CASKTETTYGYTF. The CDR3 DNA is TGTGCCAGCAAGACAGAGACAACCTATGGCTACACCTTC.

V and J are TRBV7-2 and TRBJ2-7, with 12 bases aligning to TRBD2. This CDR3 spans 16 amino acids. With 3 bases clipped from V and 1 base from J, the junction kept 4 bases outside the gene matches. Germline-derived CDR1 and CDR2 are SGHTA and FQGNSA. The CDR3: CASSLRLAGGSYEQYF. The CDR3 nucleotides read TGTGCCAGCAGCTTGAGGCTAGCGGGAGGGTCCTACGAGCAGTACTTC.

The chain is built from TRBV30 and TRBJ2-7; D unclear. V was trimmed by 1 base and J by 7 bases, leaving 17 bases between them. This CDR3 is 14 amino acids long. Germline V gives CDR1 GTSNPN, CDR2 SVGIG (reference sequence). The CDR3 DNA reads as TGTGCCTGGAGTGGAAAAGCCGTAAGGCGGGAGCAGTACTTC. It codes for CAWSGKAVRREQYF.

This clone showed up many times. The chain employs TRBV4-1 and TRBJ2-1; 10 bases align to TRBD2. The CDR3 is 15 residues long. Germline CDR1 MGHRA, CDR2 YSYEKL. The V segment lost 6 bases and the J segment 5 bases; nucleotides outside the gene matches: 7. In DNA form, the CDR3 reads TGCGCCAGCAGGTCTGGACTAGCGGATCACAATGAGCAGTTCTTC. This encodes CASRSGLADHNEQFF.

Only one count was recorded for this clone. The DNA for the CDR3 is TGTGCCAGCACCCGACAACCTGGACAGGGAGAAGCTTTCTTT. This translates into CASTRQPGQGEAFF. V is TRBV6-5 and J is TRBJ1-1, with TRBD1 matching 8 bases. Germline V CDR1 and CDR2: MNHEY, SVGAGI. The CDR3 covers 14 residues. V trimming: 7 bases; J trimming: 8 bases; junction bases outside the gene matches: 12.

This chain links TRBV11-3 with TRBJ1-3; D gene ambiguous. The V end was cut by 4 bases, the J end by 5 bases, with 6 bases between. This CDR3 spans 12 amino acids. Germline values: CDR1 SGHNT, CDR2 YENEEA. The CDR3 coding sequence is TGTGCCAGCAGCTACATCCGAAACACCATATATTTT. Translating it yields CASSYIRNTIYF. The full variable domain, with the rest looked up from reference TRBV11-3 and TRBJ1-3, is EAGVVQSPRYKIIEKKQPVAFWCNPISGHNTLYWYLQNLGQGPELLIRYENEEAVDDSQLPKDRFSAERLKGVDSTLKIQPAELGDSAVYLCASSYIRNTIYFGEGSWLTVV.

The chain combines TRBV5-3 with TRBJ2-3; perhaps TRBD2 as D (5 bases). TRBV5-3 is treated as an ORF (open reading frame) with a function not yet certain. Trimming stripped 1 base from V and 1 base from J, with 13 bases between. The CDR3 extends over 16 amino acids. The CDR3 DNA follows: TGTGCCAGAAGCTTGAAGGCTGGGCGGGGCACAGATACGCAGTATTTT. Translated, it gives CARSLKAGRGTDTQYF.

The chain links TRBV21-1 to TRBJ1-6. TRBV21-1 is tagged as a pseudogene. The CDR3 runs to 13 residues. The CDR3 DNA reads TGTGCCAGCAGCATTGTCTCGAGGCGGGCCCTCCACTTT. This encodes CASSIVSRRALHF.

This clone has just one count. The chain couples TRBV7-3 to TRBJ2-3; the match to TRBD1 covers 10 bases. J gave up 3 bases and V 2 bases, and 8 bases lay outside the gene matches. CDR3 length: 17 residues. CDR1 and CDR2 (germline): SGHTA, FQGTGA. The CDR3 DNA is TGTGCCAGCAGCTTACCGGAGACAGGGGGCCGGACAGATACGCAGTATTTT. It yields the protein CASSLPETGGRTDTQYF.

The genes are TRBV6-5 and TRBJ1-3, with D maybe TRBD1 (5 bases). V dropped 5 bases and J dropped 0 bases, with 8 bases sitting between them. This CDR3 is 14 amino acids long. Germline CDR1 reads MNHEY; CDR2 reads SVGAGI. CDR3 region: CASSQQVSGNTIYF. The CDR3 DNA reads as TGTGCCAGCAGTCAACAGGTCTCTGGAAACACCATATATTTT.